What follows is one T cell receptor beta chain and its context. Some clones are missing from TCRdb's copy, which holds only in-frame ones; the method was immunoSEQ multiplex PCR. The sample has approximately 270,000 clones; approximately 85% are singletons. These data originate in a study of blood T cell repertoires in COVID-19. Trimming shortened V by 4 bases and J by 0 bases, and 5 bases separated the two germline ends. The length of the CDR3 is 13 residues. The V gene's germline CDR1 is SEHNR and CDR2 FQNEAQ (reference sequence). Sequencing was performed on PBMCs or T cells enriched from blood (not recorded which). The chain combines TRBV7-9 with TRBJ2-3; no reliable D call. The receptor comes from a woman aged 30 to 39 who had recovered from COVID-19. CDR3: CASSYYSTDTQYF. CDR3 in DNA: TGTGCCAGCAGCTACTACAGCACAGATACGCAGTATTTT.